Sequencing of this T cell receptor (beta chain) was carried out in a study of blood T cell repertoires in COVID-19. Study-wide context: Samples taken during acute and convalescent COVID-19 were collected in the United States, Italy and Spain.

Repertoires were generated with immunoSEQ multiplex PCR, while TCRdb's copy carries only in-frame clones and drops some. The sample includes about 130,000 clones, 81% seen only once; the top ten take 15% to 20%. Sequenced material: peripheral blood. The source of this sequence is a man aged 25 to 40 with COVID-19, enrolled during active disease.

For the CDR3, the DNA is TGTGCCAGCAGTGTTGGCGGCAACGAGCAGTACTTC. Its translation is CASSVGGNEQYF. The chain has TRBV2 and TRBJ2-7, with D uncertain. Germline-derived CDR1 and CDR2 are SNHLY and FYNNEI. The CDR3 sequence is 12 residues long. V was cut by 4 bases and J by 5 bases, with 9 bases left in between.